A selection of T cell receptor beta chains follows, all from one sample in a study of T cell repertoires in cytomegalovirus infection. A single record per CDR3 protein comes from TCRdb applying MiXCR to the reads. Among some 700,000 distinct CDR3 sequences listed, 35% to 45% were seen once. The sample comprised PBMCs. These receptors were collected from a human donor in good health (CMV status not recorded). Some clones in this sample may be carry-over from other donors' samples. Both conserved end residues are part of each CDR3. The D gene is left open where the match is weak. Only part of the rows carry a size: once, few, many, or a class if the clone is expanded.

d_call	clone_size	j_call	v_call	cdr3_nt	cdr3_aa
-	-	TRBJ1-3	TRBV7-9	TGTGCCAGCAGCTCTTGGCGGGGACCCTCTGGAAACACCATATATTTT	CASSSWRGPSGNTIYF
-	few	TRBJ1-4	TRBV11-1	TGTGCCAGCAGCGTGACGCCCCACGTTCCCAATGAAAAACTGTTTTTT	CASSVTPHVPNEKLFF
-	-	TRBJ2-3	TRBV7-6	TGTGCCAGCAGCCCCCGAACAAGCGGAGCCACAGATACGCAGTATTTT	CASSPRTSGATDTQYF
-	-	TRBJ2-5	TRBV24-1	TGTGCCACCAGTGACCCCCTTCTAGAGACCCAGTACTTC	CATSDPLLETQYF
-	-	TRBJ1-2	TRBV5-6	TGTGCCAGCAGCAGTGGACCTCTCTTCTATGGCTACACCTTC	CASSSGPLFYGYTF
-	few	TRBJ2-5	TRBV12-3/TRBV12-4	TGTGCCAGCAGGAGACACAGGGGCGGGAGCAGGCAAGAGACCCAGTACTTC	CASRRHRGGSRQETQYF
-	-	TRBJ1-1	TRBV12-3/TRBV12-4	TGTGCCAGCAATTACAGGGTGGGGAACACTGAAGCTTTCTTT	CASNYRVGNTEAFF
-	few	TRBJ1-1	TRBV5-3	TGTGCCAGCAGCTTGGGCCGGGTTCGGAACACTGAAGCTTTCTTT	CASSLGRVRNTEAFF
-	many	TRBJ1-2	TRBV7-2	TGTGCCAGCAGCCGTGGGGGGAATGGCTACACCTTC	CASSRGGNGYTF
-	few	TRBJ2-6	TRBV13	TGTGCCAGCAGCTACCCGGGACCGCCAGTCTCTGGGGCCAACGTCCTGACTTTC	CASSYPGPPVSGANVLTF
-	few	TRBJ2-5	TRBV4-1	TGCGCCAGCAGCCGCTCGGGGACCCAGTACTTC	CASSRSGTQYF
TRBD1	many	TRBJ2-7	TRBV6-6	TGTGCCAGCAGTCCGGGACAGGGGGCCCGAGAGCAGTACTTC	CASSPGQGAREQYF
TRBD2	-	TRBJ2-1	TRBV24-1	TGTGCCACCAGTGCCGGGACTAGCGGATACAATGAGCAGTTCTTC	CATSAGTSGYNEQFF
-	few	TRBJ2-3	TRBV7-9	TGTGCCAGCAGCCCCGGGCGAGTGAGCGGTTCTAGCACAGATACGCAGTATTTT	CASSPGRVSGSSTDTQYF
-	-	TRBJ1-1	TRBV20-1	TGCAGTGCCTCTGGTGAACCATCCACTGAAGCTTTCTTT	CSASGEPSTEAFF
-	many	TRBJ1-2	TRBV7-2	TGTGCCAGCAGCTTAGTAGGAGTGGATGGCTACACCTTC	CASSLVGVDGYTF
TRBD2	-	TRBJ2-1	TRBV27	TGTGCCAGCAATCCGGGAGGCCAACTTTACAATGAGCAGTTCTTC	CASNPGGQLYNEQFF
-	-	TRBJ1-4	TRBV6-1	TGTGCCAGCAGTGAAGTGGGCAGAAGGCCGGGAAAACTGTTTTTT	CASSEVGRRPGKLFF
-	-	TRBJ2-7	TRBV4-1	TGCGCCAGCAGCCAGGCTGACAGCAGCTACGAGCAGTACTTC	CASSQADSSYEQYF
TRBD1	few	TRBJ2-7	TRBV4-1	TGTGCCAGCAGCCAAGATCAGGGGGCGGGGGAGCAGTACTTC	CASSQDQGAGEQYF
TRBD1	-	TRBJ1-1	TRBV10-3	TGTGCCATCAGAACGACAGGGCTGAACACTGAAGCTTTCTTT	CAIRTTGLNTEAFF
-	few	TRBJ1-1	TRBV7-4	TGTGCCAGCAGCCGCGAGACCAGGGCAGCTTTCTTT	CASSRETRAAFF
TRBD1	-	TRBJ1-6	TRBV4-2	TGTGCCAGCAGCCAAGAGGAGGGGGCTGGAAATTCACCCCTCCACTTT	CASSQEEGAGNSPLHF
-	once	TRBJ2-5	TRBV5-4	TGTGCCAGCAGGAGACAGAGTTACCAAGAGACCCAGTACTTC	CASRRQSYQETQYF
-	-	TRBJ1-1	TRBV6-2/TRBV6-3	TGTGCCAGCAGTCAACCGGGGCCGAACACTGAAGCTTTCTTT	CASSQPGPNTEAFF
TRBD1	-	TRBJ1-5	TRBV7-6	TGTGCCAGCAGCCTCCGGGACAGGGTTGACCAGCCCCAGCATTTT	CASSLRDRVDQPQHF
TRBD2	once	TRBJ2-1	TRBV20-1	TGCAGTGCCAGAGGACTAGCGGGAGTTTACGATGAGCAGTTCTTC	CSARGLAGVYDEQFF
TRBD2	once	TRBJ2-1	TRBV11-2	TGTGCCAGCAGCTTAGATCTAGCGGGAGGGTCAAATGAGCAGTTCTTC	CASSLDLAGGSNEQFF
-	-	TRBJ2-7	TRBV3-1	TGTGCCAGCAGCCAAGAAGTAGGGAGGCGAGAGCAGTACTTC	CASSQEVGRREQYF
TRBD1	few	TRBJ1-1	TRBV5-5	TGTGCCAGCAGCTTGGTGGCAGGGGGGAACACTGAAGCTTTCTTT	CASSLVAGGNTEAFF
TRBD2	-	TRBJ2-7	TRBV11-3	TGTGCCAGCAGCTCTAGCGGAGACGGCTTCGAGCAGTACTTC	CASSSSGDGFEQYF
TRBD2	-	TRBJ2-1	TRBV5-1	TGCGCCAGCAGCTTGGTGGCTAGCGGGGGGGCCGGGAATGAGCAGTTCTTC	CASSLVASGGAGNEQFF
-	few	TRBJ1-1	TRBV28	TGTGCCAGCAGCCCGAATGTCGAGGGGGTCACTGAAGCTTTCTTT	CASSPNVEGVTEAFF
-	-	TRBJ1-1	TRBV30	TGTGCCTGGAGTTCTTGGGGGGCCAACACTGAAGCTTTCTTT	CAWSSWGANTEAFF
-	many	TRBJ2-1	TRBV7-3	TGTGCCAGCAGCTTCTTCGGGCAGGGGAGTGGCGGTGAGCAGTTCTTC	CASSFFGQGSGGEQFF
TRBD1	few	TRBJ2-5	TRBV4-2	TGTGCCAGCAGCCAGAAGGCCCGGGACAGTAGACAAGAGACCCAGTACTTC	CASSQKARDSRQETQYF
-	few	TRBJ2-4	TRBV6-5	TGTGCCAGCAAGGGAGCCAAAAACATTCAGTACTTC	CASKGAKNIQYF
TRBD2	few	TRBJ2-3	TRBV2	TGTGCCAGCAACTTTCTCCGCGGGAGGACAGATACGCAGTATTTT	CASNFLRGRTDTQYF
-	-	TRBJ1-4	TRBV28	TGTGCCAGCAGTTTATTAGGCGAGGAGGATGAAAAACTGTTTTTT	CASSLLGEEDEKLFF
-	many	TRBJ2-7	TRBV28	TGTGCCAGCAGACAGGCCTACGAGCAGTACTTC	CASRQAYEQYF
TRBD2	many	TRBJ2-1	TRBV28	TGTGCCAGCAGTTTTATTCCGGGGGCCGAGGCGGGAGGGTACAATGAGCAGTTCTTC	CASSFIPGAEAGGYNEQFF
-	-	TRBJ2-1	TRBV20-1	TGCAGTGCTAGAGTCTTTGAGCGCGATGAGCAGTTCTTC	CSARVFERDEQFF
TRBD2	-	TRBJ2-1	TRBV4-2	TGTGCCAGCAGCCAAGTCAGTCTAGCGGGAGGGATCGCCTACAATGAGCAGTTCTTC	CASSQVSLAGGIAYNEQFF
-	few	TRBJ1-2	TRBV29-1	TGCAGCGTGGAAGGTACCGGGAACGGCTACACCTTC	CSVEGTGNGYTF
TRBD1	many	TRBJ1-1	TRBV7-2	TGTGCCAGCAGCCTGCGGGACAGGGCGTACACTGAAGCTTTCTTT	CASSLRDRAYTEAFF
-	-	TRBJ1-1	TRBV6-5	TGTGCCAGCACCCAACTGGATGGGAACACTGAAGCTTTCTTT	CASTQLDGNTEAFF
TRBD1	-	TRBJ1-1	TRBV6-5	TGTGCCAGCAGGGAGACAGGGGCTGGCACTGAAGCTTTCTTT	CASRETGAGTEAFF
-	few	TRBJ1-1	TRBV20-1	TGCAGTGCTAGGCGATCTGAAGCTTTCTTT	CSARRSEAFF
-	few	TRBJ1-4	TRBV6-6	TGTGCCAGCAGTTTGGGGGCCCAACTGTTTTTT	CASSLGAQLFF
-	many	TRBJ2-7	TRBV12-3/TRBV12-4	TGTGCCAGCTCAACCGGACGAGAGCAGTACTTC	CASSTGREQYF
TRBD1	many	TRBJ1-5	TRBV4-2	TGTGCCAGCAGCCAGGACAGGGGTCAGCCCCAGCATTTT	CASSQDRGQPQHF
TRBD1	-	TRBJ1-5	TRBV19	TGTGCCTGTAGTATCCCTCTGGGCAGGGGGCTTCTTGGCAATCAGCCCCAGCATTTT	CACSIPLGRGLLGNQPQHF
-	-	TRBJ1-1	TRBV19	TGTGCCAGTAGTATACGTCAGACAGGTAGGAGCACTGAAGCTTTCTTT	CASSIRQTGRSTEAFF